These 11 T cell receptor delta chains came from one sample sequenced in a study of γδ T cells in repeated Plasmodium falciparum infection. Bulk repertoires came from Vgamma9/Vdelta2+ or Vdelta2-negative gammadelta T cells flow-sorted from PBMC. TCRdb repeated clone calling on the multiplex PCR reads with CATT. The sample includes around 46,000 delta-chain clones, 1.5% to 2% of them seen just once. Material for sequencing was gamma-delta T cells from blood. Every receptor here comes from a pool of human donors (malaria-infected and uninfected, not separated).

This clone occurred a few times. The protein given by TCRdb reflects a much larger clone and differs at residue 8 from this DNA's translation, likely from a read error; the protein shown is the DNA's translation. V gene TRDV1 combines with J gene TRDJ1; perhaps TRDD3 as D (6 bases). The J gene was not available in TCRdb and was assigned here by matching the DNA to germline segments. The CDR3 is made up of 21 amino acids. Trimming removed 3 bases from V and 4 bases from J, with 33 bases in between. Germline V gene sequence: CDR1 TSWWSYY, CDR2 QGS. The DNA of the CDR3 is TGTGCTCTTGGGGAGGTATTCCCACCCTCAACGCTGGGGATCAATAGCGATAAACTCATCTTT. It codes for CALGEVFPPSTLGINSDKLIF.

The CDR3 loop is CALGEVKTFGRAIPSYTDKLIF. Written as DNA, the CDR3 is TGTGCTCTTGGGGAAGTTAAAACGTTTGGGAGGGCAATACCCTCGTACACCGATAAACTCATCTTT. V and J are TRDV1 and TRDJ1; no reliable D call. CDR1 and CDR2 from the germline V gene are TSWWSYY and QGS. This CDR3 is built from 22 residues. V lost 2 bases to trimming and J lost 0 bases, with 31 bases between them.

This clone was picked up a small number of times. TCRdb's listed protein matches a much larger clone and diverges from this DNA's translation at residue 10, likely through a read error; the protein shown comes from the DNA. This chain uses TRDV2 with TRDJ1; no clear D. Germline matching of the DNA provided the J gene here, since TCRdb leaves it blank. CDR1 GEAIGNYY and CDR2 EKD come from the germline V gene. The CDR3 is 19 amino acids. Trimming took off 4 bases at V and 0 bases at J, with 26 bases between the two ends. The CDR3 DNA follows: TGTGCCTGTGATAACCTCCGAATACTGAGGGTAGCGTACACCGATAAACTCATCTTT. Translation gives CACDNLRILRVAYTDKLIF.

At least ten counts were recorded for this clone. The TCRdb protein comes from a much larger clone and disagrees with this DNA's translation at residue 13, likely due to a read error; the protein given here is derived from the DNA. The V gene is TRDV1, the J gene TRDJ1; 10 bases match TRDD3. The CDR3 consists of 18 residues. Looked up from germline, CDR1 is TSWWSYY and CDR2 is QGS. The chain's CDR3 is CALLHLLGRGGYTDKLIF. In DNA form, the CDR3 reads TGTGCTCTTCTCCACCTCCTTGGGCGTGGGGGATACACTGATAAACTCATCTTT.

This clone was counted between two and nine times. TCRdb attributes to this sequence the protein of a much larger clone, which differs from the DNA translation at residue 17; a read error is likely, and the protein displayed is translated from the DNA. The chain is built from TRDV1 and TRDJ1; 7 bases map to TRDD2. The J gene was missing in TCRdb and was found by matching the end of the DNA to germline. This CDR3 has 25 amino acids. Germline V gene sequence: CDR1 TSWWSYY, CDR2 QGS. After removal of 3 bases from V and 1 base from J, the junction contained 35 bases not matched to a gene. CDR3 sequence: CALGDLRPIPTRMGRAHNSTDKLIF. The DNA for the CDR3 is TGTGCTCTTGGGGACTTAAGGCCCATTCCTACGAGAATGGGGAGGGCTCATAACTCCACCGATAAACTCATCTTT.

For this clone: This may come from a read error, since a much larger clone is one base off. J is TRDJ1 and V is TRDV1, with 8 bases lining up with TRDD3. The J gene, absent from TCRdb, was called here by matching the DNA to germline. This CDR3 has 21 residues. Germline V gene data show CDR1 as TSWWSYY and CDR2 as QGS. CDR3 amino acids: CAPGDPIFPVLGALLPDKLIF. For the CDR3, the DNA is TGTGCTCCTGGGGATCCCATTTTCCCTGTACTGGGGGCCCTACTGCCCGATAAACTCATCTTT.

This clone is labeled medium-sized. One junction end disagrees with the germline gene, perhaps due to a read error. This sample includes further DNA sequences coding for the same CDR3. The genes are TRDV1 and TRDJ1; D uncertain. CDR1 is TSWWSYY and CDR2 is QGS in the germline V gene. This CDR3 spans 17 amino acids. The CDR3 bases are TGTGCTCTTGGGGAAAATAAGCCGAGCCGCTGCACCGATAAACTCATCTTC. Translation: CALGENKPSRCTDKLIF.

On this clone: The protein TCRdb lists belongs to a much larger clone and differs from this DNA's translation at residue 8, which points to a read error; the protein shown is made from the DNA. The genes are TRDV2 and TRDJ3; D gene unclear. The J gene, missing from TCRdb, was assigned here through DNA to germline matching. Trimming left V 3 bases short and J 0 bases short, with 17 bases between. Germline CDR1 is GEAIGNYY and CDR2 is EKD. The length of the CDR3 is 19 residues. The CDR3 coding sequence is TGTGCCTGTGACGCCGTGCGGATTTTAAGCTCCTGGGACACCCGACAGATGTTTTTC. Its translation is CACDAVRILSSWDTRQMFF.

This clone came up a few times. The protein held in TCRdb is that of a much larger clone and does not match this DNA's translation at residue 19, likely because of a read error; the protein shown is translated from the DNA. The V gene reported is TRDV1; the J gene is uncalled; TRDD3 is taken as the D call from the table, unchecked against the DNA. CDR1 is TSWWSYY, CDR2 QGS, per germline. The CDR3 covers 20 residues. Written as DNA, the CDR3 is TGTGCTCTTGGGGACCTGAAACTCCGGGGACGCCCAAACTACACCGATAAACTCACCTTT. Translated, it gives CALGDLKLRGRPNYTDKLTF.

This clone occurred a few times. A far larger clone is off by one base, so a read error is likely. Additional DNA sequences in this sample encode the identical CDR3. The gene calls are TRDV1 and TRDJ1, with 13 bases aligning to TRDD3. Germline values: CDR1 TSWWSYY, CDR2 QGS. The CDR3 covers 24 residues. DNA of the CDR3: TGTGCTCTTGGGGAACCTCGTTATGGGCTACTGGGGGATACGCCAATCCTATACACCGATAAGCTCATCTTT. This sequence encodes CALGEPRYGLLGDTPILYTDKLIF.

As regards this clone: This likely traces to a read error, being one base from a far larger clone. This sample also contains other DNA sequences that code for the same CDR3. This chain joins TRDV1 and TRDJ1, with D maybe TRDD3 (5 bases). Here the J gene was assigned by germline matching of the DNA, as TCRdb has none. Trimming left V 1 base short and J 3 bases short, with 30 bases between. The CDR3 loop spans 21 amino acids. Germline V gene data show CDR1 as TSWWSYY and CDR2 as QGS. CDR3 sequence: CALGEQVRKLSGGYIADKLIF. In DNA form, the CDR3 reads TGTGCTCTTGGGGAACAGGTTCGCAAACTGTCCGGGGGGTACATCGCCGATAAACTCATCTTT.